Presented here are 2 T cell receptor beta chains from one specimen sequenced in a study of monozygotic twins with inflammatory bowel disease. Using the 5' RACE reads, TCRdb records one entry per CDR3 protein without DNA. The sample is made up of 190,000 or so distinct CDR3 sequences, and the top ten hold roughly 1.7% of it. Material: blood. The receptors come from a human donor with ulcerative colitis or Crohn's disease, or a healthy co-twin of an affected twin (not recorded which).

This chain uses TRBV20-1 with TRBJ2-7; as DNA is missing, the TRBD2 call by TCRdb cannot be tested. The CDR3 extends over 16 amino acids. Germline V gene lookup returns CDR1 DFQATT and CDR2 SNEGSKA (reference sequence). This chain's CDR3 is CSATGTSGGQVYEQYF.

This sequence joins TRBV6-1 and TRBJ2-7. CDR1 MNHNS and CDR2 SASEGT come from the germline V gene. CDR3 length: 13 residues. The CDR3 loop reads CASSDRQSYEQYF.